In its sample, the clone carrying this TCR beta chain was seen many times. Its antigen is not identified. The TCR library protocol attached unique molecular identifiers to the individual cDNA molecules. TCRdb re-called the 5' RACE reads with MiXCR, one entry per CDR3 protein. The table includes about 36,000 distinct CDR3 sequences, roughly 6.8% detected once. The data originate from a study of early T cells in non-severe SARS-CoV-2 infection. Study-level information: With bulk RNA from unsorted whole blood as input, sequencing yielded unpaired chains. Regarding the study as a whole: Lookups in VDJdb leaned toward anti-spike CD8 responses and missed private and CD4 specificities.

The sequence derives from an adult who was a healthcare worker with PCR-confirmed SARS-CoV-2 infection or an uninfected control (not recorded which). This specimen was whole blood, taken at baseline.

CDR3 sequence (DNA): TGTGCCAGCTCACCAAGCCAGAACTATGGCTACACCTTC. Translated: CASSPSQNYGYTF. The chain is built from TRBV18 and TRBJ1-2; no firm D call. Trimming stripped 2 bases from V and 2 bases from J, with 6 bases between. The length of the CDR3 is 13 residues. Per germline, CDR1 KGHSH and CDR2 LQKENI.